This TCR beta chain was documented in a study of cytotoxic CD8 clonotypes in ibrutinib-treated CLL. Study-level information: Specimens for response were gathered following a median 12 months of therapy, spanning 6 to 36.

Comment on this clone: Its matching antigen is unknown.

Per the germline V gene, CDR1 is SGHNT and CDR2 is YENEEA. V gave up 5 bases and J gave up 8 bases; unmatched junction bases: 6. The CDR3 loop spans 14 amino acids. Study findings and constraints: Baseline-level clonality went beyond age-matched healthy donors and moved in step with circulating CD8+ T-cell counts.

Profiled with immunoSEQ multiplex PCR; TCRdb holds only in-frame clones, not every one. This sample has some 290,000 clones; around four fifths occur once, and the top ten carry about 6.7%. The rearrangement uses TRBV11-3 and TRBJ2-1, with 10 positions matching TRBD1. This sequence originates from a human donor with chronic lymphocytic leukemia. The specimen comprised PBMCs, sampled before ibrutinib treatment. The DNA of the CDR3 is TGTGCCAGCAGCCTCGGGACAGGGGCCTATGAGCAGTTCTTC. Translation gives CASSLGTGAYEQFF.